This T cell receptor (beta chain) was documented in a study of blood T cell repertoires in COVID-19. Overall study context: Samples taken during acute and convalescent COVID-19 were collected in the United States, Italy and Spain. From T cells, B-cell-depleted T cells, or PBMCs came the material, which was cDNA or gDNA.

V lost 6 bases to trimming and J lost 3 bases; unmatched junction nucleotides: 7. Germline CDR1 is SNHLY and CDR2 is FYNNEI. The CDR3 extends over 14 amino acids. Original processing notes: The authors estimated nucleated cell counts from reference gene primer amplification. Repertoires were generated with immunoSEQ multiplex PCR, while TCRdb's copy carries only in-frame clones and drops some. V, J and clone size reflect that table, while D and trimming were determined from the DNA. The sample includes about 51,000 clones, around nine tenths of them seen just once. The specimen was peripheral blood. This chain connects TRBV2 to TRBJ2-5; 7 bases map to TRBD2. This sequence originates from a man aged 60 to 69 with acute or convalescent COVID-19. CDR3 in DNA: TGTGCCAGCAGGGCGAGGACTAGTAAAGAGACCCAGTACTTC. This encodes CASRARTSKETQYF.